One sample yielded the 15 T cell receptor beta chains listed below, sequenced in a study of T cell repertoires in cytomegalovirus infection (dated by TCRdb to the late 2010s). These receptors' targets are unknown. What this sample's treatment or condition label stands for: in vitro stimulation with specific CMV peptide epitopes to enrich CMV-specific T cells. Sequencer: Illumina HiSeq 1500. TCRdb applied fastp at Q25 and MiXCR to the public reads, then kept only in-frame beta chains. Identical CDR3 proteins give one entry, which carries the most common genes and DNA. The sample data list under 450,000 distinct CDR3 sequences, and approximately 35% of these were observed just once. Around an eighth of the sample is taken by the ten largest. Sequencing was performed on cultured PBMCs, taken from culture after CMV antigen stimulation. Receptor source: a human donor in good health (CMV status not recorded). Some clones in this sample may be carry-over from other donors' samples.

This clonotype was detected many times. This rearrangement joins TRBV7-2 to TRBJ1-5; 9 bases line up with TRBD1. V gave up 1 base and J gave up 0 bases; unmatched junction bases: 10. CDR1 and CDR2 from the germline V gene are SGHTA and FQGNSA. The CDR3 runs to 19 residues. Here the CDR3 DNA reads TGTGCCAGCAGCTTAGTGGGACAGGGAAATGACTATAGCAATCAGCCCCAGCATTTT. It codes for CASSLVGQGNDYSNQPQHF.

This clonotype is labeled as medium-sized. The chain combines TRBV7-2 with TRBJ1-3; possibly TRBD1 for D (6 bases). The CDR3 is made up of 15 amino acids. Germline V gene data show CDR1 as SGHTA and CDR2 as FQGNSA. V dropped 1 base and J dropped 2 bases, with 9 bases sitting between them. Here the CDR3 reads CASSLVTGAGNTIYF. The CDR3 bases are TGTGCCAGCAGCTTAGTGACAGGAGCTGGAAACACCATATATTTT.

Only a few counts were recorded for this clonotype. The chain has TRBV7-2 and TRBJ2-1; perhaps TRBD2 as D (5 bases). Deletions cut 1 base from V and 7 bases from J, with 14 bases between. Looked up from germline, CDR1 is SGHTA and CDR2 is FQGNSA. The CDR3 is 15 amino acids. CDR3 nucleotides: TGTGCCAGCAGCTTAGGTCCCCGTGGGGAGAATGAGCAGTTCTTC. It encodes CASSLGPRGENEQFF.

This clonotype was found a few times. This chain links TRBV10-1 with TRBJ2-3; 7 nucleotides agree with TRBD1. Germline CDR1 reads WNHNN; CDR2 reads SYGVQD (reference sequence). The CDR3 totals 14 residues. J gave up 4 bases and V 4 bases, and 5 bases lay outside the gene matches. The CDR3: CASSVNRGADTQYF. In nucleotides, the CDR3 is TGCGCCAGCAGTGTAAACAGGGGAGCAGATACGCAGTATTTT.

The rearrangement links TRBV9 to TRBJ1-3; 10 nucleotides match TRBD1. V lost 3 bases to trimming and J lost 3 bases; unmatched junction nucleotides: 9. The CDR3 has 17 amino acids. CDR1 and CDR2 (germline): SGDLS, YYNGEE. Here the CDR3 reads CASSALPGTGVGNTIYF. CDR3 in DNA: TGTGCCAGCAGCGCTCTCCCCGGGACAGGGGTTGGAAACACCATATATTTT.

This clonotype came up many times. The rearrangement uses TRBV7-2 and TRBJ1-1; no clear D. This CDR3 region has 15 residues. Germline V gene data show CDR1 as SGHTA and CDR2 as FQGNSA. V was trimmed by 2 bases and J by 6 bases, leaving 16 bases between them. The CDR3 DNA is TGTGCCAGCAGCTTATCCGACTCCACAGTGGCTGAAGCTTTCTTT. As protein: CASSLSDSTVAEAFF.

This chain uses TRBV4-3 with TRBJ2-3; the match to TRBD2 covers 8 bases. Germline lookup yields CDR1 LGHNA and CDR2 YSLEER. The ends lost 1 base at V and 2 bases at J; junction bases unmatched: 5. This CDR3 comprises 16 residues. This CDR3 is CASSQAGGLDTDTQYF. CDR3 nucleotides: TGCGCCAGCAGCCAAGCGGGGGGGTTGGACACAGATACGCAGTATTTT.

This clonotype was picked up a small number of times. J is TRBJ2-6 and V is TRBV20-1; TRBD1 matches at 7 bases. The V and J ends lost 2 bases and 2 bases, in that order; junction bases with no gene match: 9. The CDR3 has 17 residues. Looked up from germline, CDR1 is DFQATT and CDR2 is SNEGSKA (reference sequence). The CDR3 DNA reads as TGCAGTGCTAGAATCCTGGGACAGCCCGCTGGGGCCAACGTCCTGACTTTC. Translation: CSARILGQPAGANVLTF.

This clonotype has a handful of counts. The rearrangement joins TRBV6-2 or TRBV6-3 to TRBJ2-1, with TRBD2 matching over 11 bases. V dropped 2 bases and J dropped 2; count of bases not matched to a gene: 5. Germline V gene lookup returns CDR1 MNHEY and CDR2 SVGEGT. The CDR3 length is 17 residues. The CDR3 loop reads CASSYETSGIPYNEQFF. CDR3 nucleotide sequence: TGTGCCAGCAGTTACGAGACTAGCGGGATCCCCTACAATGAGCAGTTCTTC.

Only a few counts were recorded for this clonotype. V and J are TRBV10-3 and TRBJ1-1; D is possibly TRBD1 (6 bases). V was pared by 2 bases and J by 0 bases, with 7 bases between. The CDR3 covers 14 residues. In germline, CDR1 is ENHRY, CDR2 SYGVKD. The CDR3 spells CAISEEGVNTEAFF. CDR3 bases: TGTGCCATCAGTGAGGAGGGGGTGAACACTGAAGCTTTCTTT.

A few counts support this clonotype. In DNA, the CDR3 is TGTGCCAGCAGCGCCTGGGAGAGGCAGTACTTC. As protein: CASSAWERQYF. V and J are TRBV6-2 or TRBV6-3 and TRBJ2-5; possible D gene TRBD2, 5 bases. The CDR3 length is 11 residues. The V gene lost 6 bases and the J gene lost 11 bases, with 13 bases spanning the gap. CDR1 is MNHEY and CDR2 is SVGEGT in the germline V gene.

As concerns this clonotype: Given the absence of the conserved phenylalanine or tryptophan at the CDR3 end, a read error is likely. The rearrangement joins TRBV6-2 or TRBV6-3 to TRBJ2-3, with D tentatively TRBD1 (5 bases). The germline V gene has CDR1 MNHEY and CDR2 SVGEGT. This CDR3 comprises 20 residues. V was cut by 2 bases and J by 0 bases, with 24 bases left in between. DNA for the CDR3: TGTGCCAGCAGTTACCCCGACGGGTGGGGCAGTAGAACTAGCACAGATACGCAGTATTTA. Protein: CASSYPDGWGSRTSTDTQYL.

The CDR3 loop is CSARSGRAGGPFLTDTQYF. Here the CDR3 DNA reads TGCAGTGCTAGGAGTGGACGAGCGGGAGGGCCGTTTTTGACAGATACGCAGTATTTT. The chain is built from TRBV20-1 and TRBJ2-3; 10 bases align to TRBD2. V dropped 3 bases and J dropped 3; count of bases not matched to a gene: 18. CDR3 size: 19 residues. CDR1 is DFQATT, CDR2 SNEGSKA, per germline (reference sequence).

The rearrangement links TRBV11-3 to TRBJ2-1; TRBD1 might be the D (7 bases). The ends were cut back, 4 bases at V and 10 bases at J, with 17 bases in the middle. Germline V gives CDR1 SGHNT, CDR2 YENEEA. This CDR3 has 14 residues. The CDR3 nucleotides read TGTGCCAGCAGCTCCCTTGGGGCAGGGGGGGAGCAGTTCTTC. It specifies CASSSLGAGGEQFF.

V is TRBV7-9 and J is TRBJ1-3; D unclear. Per germline, CDR1 SEHNR and CDR2 FQNEAQ (reference sequence). Trimming stripped 3 bases from V and 0 bases from J, with 6 bases between. This CDR3 spans 14 amino acids. CDR3 loop: CASSLTPSGNTIYF. In DNA, the CDR3 is TGTGCCAGCAGCTTGACCCCCTCTGGAAACACCATATATTTT.